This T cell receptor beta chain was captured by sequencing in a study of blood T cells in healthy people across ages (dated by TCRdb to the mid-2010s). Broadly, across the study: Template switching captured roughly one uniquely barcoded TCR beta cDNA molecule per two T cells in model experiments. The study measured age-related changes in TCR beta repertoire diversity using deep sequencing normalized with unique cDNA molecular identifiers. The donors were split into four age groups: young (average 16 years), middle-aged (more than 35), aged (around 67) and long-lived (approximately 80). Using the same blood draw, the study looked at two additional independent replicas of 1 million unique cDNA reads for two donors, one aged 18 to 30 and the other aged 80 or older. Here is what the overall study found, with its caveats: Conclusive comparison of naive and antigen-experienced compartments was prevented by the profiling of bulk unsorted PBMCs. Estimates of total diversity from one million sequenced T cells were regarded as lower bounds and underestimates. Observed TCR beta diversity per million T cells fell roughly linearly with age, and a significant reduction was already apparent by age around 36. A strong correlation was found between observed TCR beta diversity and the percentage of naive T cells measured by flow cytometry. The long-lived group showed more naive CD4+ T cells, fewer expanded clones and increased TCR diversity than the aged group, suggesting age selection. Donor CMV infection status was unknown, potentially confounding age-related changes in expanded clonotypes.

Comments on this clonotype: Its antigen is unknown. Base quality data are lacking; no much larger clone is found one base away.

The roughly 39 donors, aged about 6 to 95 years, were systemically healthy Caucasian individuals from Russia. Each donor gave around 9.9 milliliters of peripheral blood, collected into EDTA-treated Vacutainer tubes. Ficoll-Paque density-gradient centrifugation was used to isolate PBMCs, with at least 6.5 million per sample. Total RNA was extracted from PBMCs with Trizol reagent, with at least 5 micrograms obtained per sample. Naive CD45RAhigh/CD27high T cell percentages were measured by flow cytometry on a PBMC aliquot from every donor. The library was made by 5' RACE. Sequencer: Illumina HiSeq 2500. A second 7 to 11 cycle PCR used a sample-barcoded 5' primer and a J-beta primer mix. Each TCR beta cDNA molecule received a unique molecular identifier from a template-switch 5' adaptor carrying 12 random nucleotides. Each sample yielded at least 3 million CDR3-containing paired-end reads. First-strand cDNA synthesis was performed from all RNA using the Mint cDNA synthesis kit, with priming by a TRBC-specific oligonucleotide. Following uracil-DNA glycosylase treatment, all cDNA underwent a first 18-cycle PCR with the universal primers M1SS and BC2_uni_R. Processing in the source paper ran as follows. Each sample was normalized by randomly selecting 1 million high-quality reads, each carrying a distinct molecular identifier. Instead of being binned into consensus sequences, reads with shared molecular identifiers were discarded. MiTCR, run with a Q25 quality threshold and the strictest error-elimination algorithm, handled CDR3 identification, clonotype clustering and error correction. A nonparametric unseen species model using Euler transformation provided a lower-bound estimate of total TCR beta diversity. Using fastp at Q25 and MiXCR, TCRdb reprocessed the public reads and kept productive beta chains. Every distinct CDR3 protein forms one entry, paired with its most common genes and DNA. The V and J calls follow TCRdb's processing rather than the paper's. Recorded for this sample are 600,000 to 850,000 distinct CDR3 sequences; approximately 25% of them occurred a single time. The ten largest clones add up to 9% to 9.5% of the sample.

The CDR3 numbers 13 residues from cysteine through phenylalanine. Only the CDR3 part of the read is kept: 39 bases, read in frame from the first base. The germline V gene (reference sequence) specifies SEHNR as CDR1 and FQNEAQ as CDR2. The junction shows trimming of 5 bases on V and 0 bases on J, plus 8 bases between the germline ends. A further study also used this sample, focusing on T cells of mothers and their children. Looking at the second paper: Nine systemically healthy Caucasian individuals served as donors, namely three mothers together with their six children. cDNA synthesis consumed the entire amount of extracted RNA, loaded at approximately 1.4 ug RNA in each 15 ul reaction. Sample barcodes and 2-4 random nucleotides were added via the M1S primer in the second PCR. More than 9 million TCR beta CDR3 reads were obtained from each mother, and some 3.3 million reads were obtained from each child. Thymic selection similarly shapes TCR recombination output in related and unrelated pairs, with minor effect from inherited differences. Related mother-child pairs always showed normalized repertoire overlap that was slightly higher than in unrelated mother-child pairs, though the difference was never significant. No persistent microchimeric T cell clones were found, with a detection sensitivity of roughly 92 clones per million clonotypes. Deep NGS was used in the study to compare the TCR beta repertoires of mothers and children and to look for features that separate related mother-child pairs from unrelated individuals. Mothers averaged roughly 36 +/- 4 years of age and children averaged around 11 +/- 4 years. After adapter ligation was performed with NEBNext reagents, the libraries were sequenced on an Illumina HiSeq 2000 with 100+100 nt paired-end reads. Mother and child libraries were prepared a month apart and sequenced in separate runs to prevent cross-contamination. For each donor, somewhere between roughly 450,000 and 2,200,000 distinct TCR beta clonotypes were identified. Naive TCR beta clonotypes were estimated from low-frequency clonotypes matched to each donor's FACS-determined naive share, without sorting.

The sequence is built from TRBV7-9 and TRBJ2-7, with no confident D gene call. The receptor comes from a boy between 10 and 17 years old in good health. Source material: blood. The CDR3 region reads CASSPYGSYEQYF. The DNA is TGTGCCAGCAGCCCGTACGGCTCCTACGAGCAGTACTTC.